This TCR beta chain was found in a study of control samples from healthy donors and cancer patients. The CDR3 runs 14 residues. V was clipped by 6 bases and J by 4 bases; unmatched bases: 8. Germline values: CDR1 SGHTA, CDR2 FQGTGA. This clone was observed once. Sequencing was performed with immunoSEQ multiplex PCR; in TCRdb, only in-frame clones are kept and a portion is missing. The data hold about 170,000 clones, with 75% to 95% observed a single time. Sequencing used blood. The TCR originated in a woman aged 25 to 39 in good health. The rearrangement uses TRBV7-3 and TRBJ2-7, with 8 nucleotides matching TRBD2. The CDR3 DNA reads TGTGCCAGCAGTCGAGGCGGACTAGCTTACGAGCAGTACTTC. Translation: CASSRGGLAYEQYF.